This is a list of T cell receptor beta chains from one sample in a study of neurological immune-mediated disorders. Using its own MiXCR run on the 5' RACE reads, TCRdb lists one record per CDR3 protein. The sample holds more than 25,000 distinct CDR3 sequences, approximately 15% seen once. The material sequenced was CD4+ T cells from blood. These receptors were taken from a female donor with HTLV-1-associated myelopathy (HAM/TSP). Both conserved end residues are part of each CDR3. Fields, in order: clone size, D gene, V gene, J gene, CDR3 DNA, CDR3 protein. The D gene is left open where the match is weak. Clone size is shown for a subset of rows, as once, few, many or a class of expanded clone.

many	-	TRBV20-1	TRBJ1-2	TGCAGTGTGCCACAGTCCCACAGGGTTCCCACTCATTCTAACTATGGCTACACCTTC	CSVPQSHRVPTHSNYGYTF
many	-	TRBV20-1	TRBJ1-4	TGCAGTGCTAGAGGGATCGCCCGGCTGCAGGGTCAGGAAAAACTGTTTTTT	CSARGIARLQGQEKLFF
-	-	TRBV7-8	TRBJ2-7	TGTGCCAGCAGCTTAGATTACGGGACCTACGAGCAGTACTTC	CASSLDYGTYEQYF
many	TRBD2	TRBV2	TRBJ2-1	TGTGCCAGCAGTGGCGTAGCGGGGGGGCCATGGAATGAGCAGTTCTTC	CASSGVAGGPWNEQFF
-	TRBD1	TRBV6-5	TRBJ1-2	TGTGCCAGCGACCCCGGGACAGGGGGCCCACGCTATGGCTACACCTTC	CASDPGTGGPRYGYTF
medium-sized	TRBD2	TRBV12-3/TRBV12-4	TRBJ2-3	TGTGCCAGCAGTCCCGGCGCGGGGGGACACTTAGATACGCAGTATTTT	CASSPGAGGHLDTQYF
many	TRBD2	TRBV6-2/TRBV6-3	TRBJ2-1	TGTGCCAGCAGTTACCCGGGAGGCGGCTCCTACAATGAGCAGTTCTTC	CASSYPGGGSYNEQFF
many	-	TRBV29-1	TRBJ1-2	TGCAGCGTTATTCAAACCCTCGGCTATGGCTACACCTTC	CSVIQTLGYGYTF
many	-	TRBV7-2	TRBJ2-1	TGTGCCAGCAGCTTAATCCCGGGGGTCTCCTACAATGAGCAGTTCTTC	CASSLIPGVSYNEQFF
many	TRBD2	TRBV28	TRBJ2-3	TGTGCCAGCAGAATCGTAGCGGGGGGGAACACAGATACGCAGTATTTT	CASRIVAGGNTDTQYF
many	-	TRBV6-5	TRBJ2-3	TGTGCCAGCACGGTCCCGGGGGCAGATACGCAGTATTTT	CASTVPGADTQYF
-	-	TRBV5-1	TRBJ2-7	TGCGCCAGCAGCTTGGAGCAGGGGAGCTCCTACGAGCAGTACTTC	CASSLEQGSSYEQYF
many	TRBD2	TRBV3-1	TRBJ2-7	TGTGCCAGCAGCCAACTGGGACTAGCGGGAGGGGAGCAGTACTTC	CASSQLGLAGGEQYF
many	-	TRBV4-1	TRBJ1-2	TGCGCCAGCAGCCAAGATCAGGCCTATGGCTACACCTTC	CASSQDQAYGYTF